These T cell receptor beta chains were read from a single sample in a study of cytomegalovirus exposure and HLA in healthy donors. Measured with immunoSEQ multiplex PCR; TCRdb has only the in-frame clones, and not every one. This sample has 130,000 or so clones; roughly four fifths occur once, and the top ten carry around 1.5%. The sample consisted of PBMCs. The receptor source for this set is a woman between 18 and 29 years old in good health and CMV-seronegative. Both conserved end residues are part of each CDR3. The order of the fields is V gene, D gene, CDR3 length, J gene, CDR3 DNA, CDR3 protein. A D gene is named only where the DNA matches it firmly.

>TRBV10-2|.|11|TRBJ2-4
TGCGCCAGCAGGAGCGAGGGCATTCAGTACTTC
CASRSEGIQYF
>TRBV21-1|.|20|TRBJ2-2
TGTGCCAGCTCCCTAGGGGGGGTACAGAGAGCGATAGATAACACCGGGGAGCTGTTTTTT
CASSLGGVQRAIDNTGELFF
>TRBV6-5|TRBD1|15|TRBJ2-7
TGTGCCAGTTCGTTAGCCGGGACAGGGCGTTACGAGCAGTACTTC
CASSLAGTGRYEQYF
>TRBV5-1|.|16|TRBJ2-2
TGCGCCAGCAGCTCTGATGGCGGGTTGAACACCGGGGAGCTGTTTTTT
CASSSDGGLNTGELFF
>TRBV7-2|TRBD2|15|TRBJ2-5
TGTGCCAGCAGGGCAAGACTAGCGGGGCAAGAGACCCAGTACTTC
CASRARLAGQETQYF
>TRBV19|TRBD1|15|TRBJ2-7
TGTGCCAGTAGTATGGGACCGGGACAGTCCTACGAGCAGTACTTC
CASSMGPGQSYEQYF
>TRBV5-6|TRBD2|16|TRBJ2-5
TGTGCCAGCAGCTTATCCAGCGGGGGGGCCAGAGAGACCCAGTACTTC
CASSLSSGGARETQYF
>TRBV5-1|TRBD2|15|TRBJ2-3
TGCGCCAGCAGCTTGTCACTAGCGGGGACAGATACGCAGTATTTT
CASSLSLAGTDTQYF
>TRBV5-1|TRBD1|16|TRBJ2-1
TGCGCCAGCGGTTCTCAAACAGGGGGCGCAGGCAATGAGCAGTTCTTC
CASGSQTGGAGNEQFF
>TRBV5-1|TRBD1|15|TRBJ2-5
TGCGCCAGCAGCCTCGGGACAGGGTTGGGAGAGACCCAGTACTTC
CASSLGTGLGETQYF